This TCR beta chain originates from a study of CD8+ T cells in alopecia areata. Findings and limits, study-wide: Lesional scalp displayed greater clonality than normal scalp, most notably in alopecia totalis/universalis.

Germline CDR1 and CDR2: GTSNPN and SVGIG (reference sequence). This CDR3 region has 13 residues. V was cut by 1 base and J by 3 bases, with 7 bases left in between. As regards this clone: Its antigen is as yet unknown.

The authors extracted RNA and reverse transcribed it into cDNA as the sequencing template. Produced via immunoSEQ multiplex PCR; TCRdb's table is partial and in-frame only. The sample has over 95,000 clones, 41% seen once. The clonotype was recovered from a human donor with alopecia areata. Sequencing was performed on CD4+ T cells sorted from blood. The J gene is TRBJ1-5, the V gene TRBV30, with a weak D call TRBD1 (5 bases). The DNA of the CDR3 is TGTGCCTGGAGTGAGACAGTCAATCAGCCCCAGCATTTT. It codes for CAWSETVNQPQHF. Looking up the rest from reference TRBV30 and TRBJ1-5 gives the full variable domain: SQTIHQWPATLVQPVGSPLSLECTVEGTSNPNLYWYRQAAGRGLQLLFYSVGIGQISSEVPQNLSASRPQDRQFILSSKKLLLSDSGFYLCAWSETVNQPQHFGDGTRLSIL.